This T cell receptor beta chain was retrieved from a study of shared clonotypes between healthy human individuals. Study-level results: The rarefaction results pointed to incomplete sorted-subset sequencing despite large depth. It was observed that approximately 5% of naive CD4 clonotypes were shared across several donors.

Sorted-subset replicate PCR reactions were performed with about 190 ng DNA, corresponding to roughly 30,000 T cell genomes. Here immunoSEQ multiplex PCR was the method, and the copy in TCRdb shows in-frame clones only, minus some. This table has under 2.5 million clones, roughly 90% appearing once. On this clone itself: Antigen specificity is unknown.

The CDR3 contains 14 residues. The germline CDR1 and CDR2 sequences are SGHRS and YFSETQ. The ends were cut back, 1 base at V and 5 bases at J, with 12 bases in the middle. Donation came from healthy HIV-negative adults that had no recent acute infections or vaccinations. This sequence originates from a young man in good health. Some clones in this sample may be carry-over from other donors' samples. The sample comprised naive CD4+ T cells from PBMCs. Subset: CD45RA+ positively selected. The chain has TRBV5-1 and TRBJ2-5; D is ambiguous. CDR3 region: CASSLFRPKETQYF. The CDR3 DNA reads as TGCGCCAGCAGCTTGTTCAGACCTAAGGAGACCCAGTACTTC.